The 19 T cell receptor beta chains reported below all come from one sample, sequenced in a study of identical twins. TCRdb reprocessed the 5' RACE reads via MiXCR and lists one record per CDR3 protein. The sample holds approximately 190,000 distinct CDR3 sequences, roughly 15% seen once. The data also belong to a second study, concerning T cells expressing NK-cell markers.

Sequencing was done on a sample of CD8+ T cells sorted from blood. The receptors were sampled from a woman aged 18-30 years in good health.

The table lists this clonotype with a few counts. V and J are TRBV3-1 and TRBJ2-5; 7 bases are a match to TRBD2. The germline V gene encodes CDR1 LGHDT and CDR2 YNNKEL (reference sequence). J was trimmed by 5 bases and V by 4 bases; bases with no gene match: 7. CDR3 size: 14 residues. The CDR3 is CASSRIKRGETQYF. The CDR3 DNA follows: TGTGCCAGCAGCCGAATCAAGCGGGGCGAGACCCAGTACTTC.

The genes are TRBV11-2 and TRBJ2-1; 7 bases fit TRBD2. After removal of 1 base from V and 3 bases from J, the junction contained 3 bases not matched to a gene. The CDR3 has 15 residues. From germline, CDR1 is SGHAT and CDR2 FQNNGV. As DNA, the CDR3 is TGTGCCAGCAGCTTAGGTTCGGGGGGCTACAATGAGCAGTTCTTC. This gives the protein CASSLGSGGYNEQFF.

The chain is built from TRBV6-2 or TRBV6-3 and TRBJ2-1; D gene ambiguous. The CDR3 runs to 13 residues. Trimming took off 0 bases at V and 3 bases at J, with 3 bases between the two ends. Germline V gene lookup returns CDR1 MNHEY and CDR2 SVGEGT. The CDR3 sequence: CASSYSNYNEQFF. DNA of the CDR3: TGTGCCAGCAGTTACTCGAACTACAATGAGCAGTTCTTC.

This clonotype came up a few times. V is TRBV27 and J is TRBJ2-1, with 7 bases lining up with TRBD1. CDR1 and CDR2 (germline): MNHEY, SMNVEV (reference sequence). V dropped 5 bases and J dropped 2; count of bases not matched to a gene: 9. This CDR3 contains 16 residues. CDR3 DNA: TGTGCCAGCAGTCCCCCCGAGGGGGCGCCCTACAATGAGCAGTTCTTC. Translated, it gives CASSPPEGAPYNEQFF.

The sample holds a few counts of this clonotype. The V call is TRBV11-2, the J call TRBJ1-5; 7 bases are a match to TRBD1. J was trimmed by 15 bases and V by 4 bases; bases with no gene match: 6. Germline CDR1 is SGHAT and CDR2 is FQNNGV. The CDR3 contains 11 residues. CDR3 region: CASSYGTERHF. The CDR3 DNA follows: TGTGCCAGCAGCTACGGGACAGAAAGGCATTTT.

The chain has TRBV7-6 and TRBJ2-1; 15 bases line up with TRBD2. The CDR3 runs to 13 residues. Germline V CDR1 and CDR2: SGHVS, FNYEAQ. V was pared by 5 bases and J by 14 bases, with 4 bases of the junction left unmatched. CDR3 protein: CASSPGLAGGEFF. The CDR3 coding sequence is TGTGCCAGCAGCCCCGGACTAGCGGGGGGGGAGTTCTTC.

This clonotype came up a few times. The chain employs TRBV11-3 and TRBJ2-2; 8 bases fit TRBD1. Per germline, CDR1 SGHNT and CDR2 YENEEA. V dropped 1 base and J dropped 9; count of bases not matched to a gene: 7. The CDR3 length is 15 residues. The CDR3, as DNA: TGTGCCAGCAGCTTAGTACACGGACAGGGCCGGGAGCTGTTTTTT. This translates into CASSLVHGQGRELFF.

This clonotype has a handful of counts. The chain combines TRBV11-1 with TRBJ1-5, with 10 positions matching TRBD1. V was pared by 6 bases and J by 0 bases, with 11 bases of the junction left unmatched. The germline V gene has CDR1 SGHAT and CDR2 FQDESV (reference sequence). This CDR3 contains 18 residues. This CDR3 is CASSPGGQGTYSNQPQHF. CDR3 in DNA: TGTGCCAGCAGTCCGGGGGGACAGGGGACTTATAGCAATCAGCCCCAGCATTTT.

The gene calls are TRBV6-5 and TRBJ2-2; D gene unclear. Trimming pared 0 bases from V and 1 base from J, leaving 9 bases between. The CDR3 has 16 residues. CDR1 is MNHEY and CDR2 is SVGAGI in the germline V gene. In DNA form, the CDR3 reads TGTGCCAGCAGTTACTCGAAATGGGGGAACACCGGGGAGCTGTTTTTT. It is translated as CASSYSKWGNTGELFF.

A few counts support this clonotype. The chain has TRBV29-1 and TRBJ2-7; D not resolved. With 3 bases removed from V and 3 bases from J, the gap between germline ends came to 9 bases. Germline V gene lookup returns CDR1 SQVTM and CDR2 ANQGSEA. CDR3 length equals 12 residues. In DNA form, the CDR3 reads TGCAGCGTTGACACTAACAGCTACGAGCAGTACTTC. Its protein is CSVDTNSYEQYF.

The genes are TRBV12-3 or TRBV12-4 and TRBJ2-7, with D possibly being TRBD1 or TRBD2 (5 bases each). V was clipped by 3 bases and J by 7 bases, with 13 bases between them. This CDR3 contains 13 residues. CDR3 region: CASSFTVGGEQYF. For the CDR3, the DNA is TGTGCCAGCAGTTTTACGGTTGGGGGAGAGCAGTACTTC.

The V call is TRBV27, the J call TRBJ2-7, with TRBD2 as a possible D gene (7 bases). Germline values: CDR1 MNHEY, CDR2 SMNVEV (reference sequence). V lost 0 bases to trimming and J lost 0 bases, with 12 bases between them. CDR3 length: 16 amino acids. The CDR3 here is CASSLSGGAGSYEQYF. The CDR3 DNA sequence: TGTGCCAGCAGTTTATCGGGGGGGGCCGGCTCCTACGAGCAGTACTTC.

This clonotype was picked up many times. The chain uses TRBV6-6 and TRBJ2-7; tentative D call: TRBD2 (5 bases). Trimming shortened V by 6 bases and J by 2 bases, and 5 bases separated the two germline ends. The CDR3 runs to 11 residues. Germline V lookup: CDR1 MNHNY, CDR2 SVGAGI (reference sequence). The CDR3 is CASSGTYEQYF. For the CDR3, the DNA is TGTGCCAGCAGCGGGACCTACGAGCAGTACTTC.

The chain carries TRBV20-1 and TRBJ2-7; maybe TRBD1 (5 bases). Germline CDR1 DFQATT, CDR2 SNEGSKA (reference sequence). CDR3 length: 15 amino acids. The V and J ends lost 5 bases and 1 base respectively, with 18 bases between them. CDR3 protein: CSAGAALVGSYEQYF. The DNA of the CDR3 is TGCAGTGCTGGGGCTGCGTTGGTGGGATCCTACGAGCAGTACTTC.

V and J are TRBV4-2 and TRBJ1-1; the D gene is possibly TRBD1 (6 bases). The CDR3 totals 16 residues. Germline V gene data show CDR1 as LGHNA and CDR2 as YNFKEQ. Trimming left V 4 bases short and J 0 bases short, with 15 bases between. CDR3 sequence: CASSLPGTPVNTEAFF. The CDR3 coding sequence is TGTGCCAGCAGCCTTCCCGGGACACCAGTGAACACTGAAGCTTTCTTT.

This clonotype has a handful of counts. This chain links TRBV5-6 with TRBJ1-4, with a tentative D call TRBD1 (5 bases). Trimming removed 0 bases at V and 8 bases at J, with 14 bases between. The CDR3 consists of 15 residues. Germline V gene data show CDR1 as SGHDT and CDR2 as YYEEEE. CDR3 in DNA: TGTGCCAGCAGCTTGGTAGGGGACGAACTAGAAAAACTGTTTTTT. This codes for CASSLVGDELEKLFF. Filled out from reference TRBV5-6 and TRBJ1-4, the complete variable domain reads DAGVTQSPTHLIKTRGQQVTLRCSPKSGHDTVSWYQQALGQGPQFIFQYYEEEERQRGNFPDRFSGHQFPNYSSELNVNALLLGDSALYLCASSLVGDELEKLFFGSGTQLSVL.

This clonotype was detected only a few times. This sequence joins TRBV28 and TRBJ1-1, with TRBD1 identical over 7 bases. The J segment lost 4 bases and the V segment lost 5 bases, leaving 7 bases of the junction unmatched. The CDR3 has 14 amino acids. Germline CDR1 reads MDHEN; CDR2 reads SYDVKM. The CDR3 DNA follows: TGTGCCAGCAGTACGGTCCCAGGGGGCACTGAAGCTTTCTTT. It codes for CASSTVPGGTEAFF.

The rearrangement links TRBV4-1 to TRBJ1-1; no definite D call. Per germline, CDR1 MGHRA and CDR2 YSYEKL. Trimming pared 1 base from V and 6 bases from J, leaving 12 bases between. The CDR3 contains 14 residues. CDR3 sequence: CASSQGSLSSEAFF. In DNA form, the CDR3 reads TGCGCCAGCAGCCAAGGGAGTCTCTCTTCTGAAGCTTTCTTT.

This clonotype appeared a few times. This rearrangement joins TRBV20-1 to TRBJ1-2; tentative D call: TRBD1 (5 bases). This CDR3 has 12 residues. CDR1 DFQATT and CDR2 SNEGSKA come from the germline V gene (reference sequence). Trimming pared 5 bases from V and 6 bases from J, leaving 13 bases between. The CDR3 sequence is CSALGTANGYTF. The CDR3, as DNA: TGCAGTGCTCTGGGGACCGCGAATGGCTACACCTTC.